These T cell receptor beta chains were read from a single sample in a study of CD8+ T cells in alopecia areata. TCRdb's copy holds only in-frame clones and misses some; the assay was immunoSEQ multiplex PCR. The sample consists of more than 130,000 clones, around 82% of them appearing once. The sample was CD8+ T cells sorted from blood, taken at week 4, from a patient treated with tofacitinib. The receptors derive from a human donor with alopecia areata. CDR3s include the opening cysteine and the closing phenylalanine or tryptophan. The order of the fields is clone size, D gene, J gene, V gene, CDR3 DNA, CDR3 protein. D genes are given only for firm matches. A clone size is listed for some rows: how often the clone was seen (once, few, many), or a class if it is expanded.

clone size: few; D gene: TRBD2; J gene: TRBJ2-1; V gene: TRBV29-1; CDR3 DNA: TGCAGCGTTGAATTGGGTTCTAGCGGGGATGAGCAGTTCTTC; CDR3 protein: CSVELGSSGDEQFF
clone size: -; D gene: -; J gene: TRBJ1-2; V gene: TRBV29-1; CDR3 DNA: TGCAGCGTTGAAGAGGCAGGCAGGGACTATGGCTACACCTTC; CDR3 protein: CSVEEAGRDYGYTF
clone size: -; D gene: TRBD1; J gene: TRBJ2-6; V gene: TRBV18; CDR3 DNA: TGTGCCAGCTCACCATCTGGGCAGGGGGCTTCTGGGGCCAACGTCCTGACTTTC; CDR3 protein: CASSPSGQGASGANVLTF
clone size: -; D gene: -; J gene: TRBJ2-5; V gene: TRBV27; CDR3 DNA: TGTGCCACCGGTTCGGGTCAAGAGACCCAGTACTTC; CDR3 protein: CATGSGQETQYF
clone size: -; D gene: TRBD1; J gene: TRBJ2-2; V gene: TRBV5-6; CDR3 DNA: TGTGCCAGCAGCTTCGGGACAGGGTACGGGGAGCTGTTTTTT; CDR3 protein: CASSFGTGYGELFF
clone size: -; D gene: -; J gene: TRBJ2-5; V gene: TRBV30; CDR3 DNA: TGTGCCTGGAGTGTTAAGCGGACCGAAGAGACCCAGTACTTC; CDR3 protein: CAWSVKRTEETQYF
clone size: -; D gene: -; J gene: TRBJ2-2; V gene: TRBV27; CDR3 DNA: TGTGCCAGCAGTTTGACCCCGCCCGGGGAGCTGTTTTTT; CDR3 protein: CASSLTPPGELFF
clone size: once; D gene: -; J gene: TRBJ1-5; V gene: TRBV7-9; CDR3 DNA: TGTGCCAGCAGCCCGGACAGCTTCAATCAGCCCCAGCATTTT; CDR3 protein: CASSPDSFNQPQHF
clone size: large; D gene: -; J gene: TRBJ2-1; V gene: TRBV19; CDR3 DNA: TGTGCCAGTAGCTTGACCCCCGGGTCCTACAATGAGCAGTTCTTC; CDR3 protein: CASSLTPGSYNEQFF
clone size: -; D gene: -; J gene: TRBJ2-1; V gene: TRBV10-3; CDR3 DNA: TGTGCCATCAGTGGGGAGCAGGGGGGGCCATTTGATGAGCAGTTCTTC; CDR3 protein: CAISGEQGGPFDEQFF
clone size: -; D gene: TRBD1; J gene: TRBJ2-1; V gene: TRBV30; CDR3 DNA: TGTGCCTGGAGTGTACCTGACAGGGACCTTTACAATGAGCAGTTCTTC; CDR3 protein: CAWSVPDRDLYNEQFF
clone size: once; D gene: -; J gene: TRBJ2-2; V gene: TRBV5-4; CDR3 DNA: TGTGCCAGCAGCTTGGGGTACGGGGCCGGGGAGCTGTTTTTT; CDR3 protein: CASSLGYGAGELFF
clone size: -; D gene: -; J gene: TRBJ2-1; V gene: TRBV5-6; CDR3 DNA: TGTGCCAGCAGCTGGAGGGATTCCTACAATGAGCAGTTCTTC; CDR3 protein: CASSWRDSYNEQFF
clone size: -; D gene: -; J gene: TRBJ2-2; V gene: TRBV7-9; CDR3 DNA: TGTGCCAGCAGCTTTGGGGGACCCACCGGGGAGCTGTTTTTT; CDR3 protein: CASSFGGPTGELFF
clone size: -; D gene: TRBD2; J gene: TRBJ2-3; V gene: TRBV4-2; CDR3 DNA: TGTGCCAGCAGCCAAGAGCGGGGGGGGCTAAGCACAGATACGCAGTATTTT; CDR3 protein: CASSQERGGLSTDTQYF
clone size: -; D gene: -; J gene: TRBJ2-1; V gene: TRBV7-6; CDR3 DNA: TGTGCCAGCAGCTTAGAGGGGGGGGCCTACGAGCAGTTCTTC; CDR3 protein: CASSLEGGAYEQFF
clone size: once; D gene: TRBD2; J gene: TRBJ2-1; V gene: TRBV29-1; CDR3 DNA: TGCAGCGTTGTTCTAGCGGGGTACAATGAGCAGTTCTTC; CDR3 protein: CSVVLAGYNEQFF
clone size: -; D gene: -; J gene: TRBJ2-2; V gene: TRBV4-2; CDR3 DNA: TGTGCCAGCAGCCAAGTCGCTTCATACACCGGGGAGCTGTTTTTT; CDR3 protein: CASSQVASYTGELFF
clone size: -; D gene: -; J gene: TRBJ1-3; V gene: TRBV5-1; CDR3 DNA: TGCGCCAGCAGCTCGGCAGGGGACTCTGGAAACACCATATATTTT; CDR3 protein: CASSSAGDSGNTIYF
clone size: -; D gene: TRBD2; J gene: TRBJ2-2; V gene: TRBV6-5; CDR3 DNA: TGTGCCAGCAGTAGACTAGCGTCTGGGGAGCTGTTTTTT; CDR3 protein: CASSRLASGELFF
clone size: -; D gene: TRBD1; J gene: TRBJ2-2; V gene: TRBV7-9; CDR3 DNA: TGTGCCAGCAGCGTCGGACAGGGGTACACCGGGGAGCTGTTTTTT; CDR3 protein: CASSVGQGYTGELFF
clone size: -; D gene: -; J gene: TRBJ1-1; V gene: TRBV5-6; CDR3 DNA: TGTGCCAGCAGCTTGGAAAAGGGGCCTAGAGAAGCTTTCTTT; CDR3 protein: CASSLEKGPREAFF
clone size: -; D gene: -; J gene: TRBJ2-3; V gene: TRBV9; CDR3 DNA: TGTGCCAGCAGCGTAGAGGGCCCAGATACGCAGTATTTT; CDR3 protein: CASSVEGPDTQYF
clone size: -; D gene: -; J gene: TRBJ2-7; V gene: TRBV7-9; CDR3 DNA: TGTGCCAGCAGCTTAGGTCTGGAGTCCGCCTACGAGCAGTACTTC; CDR3 protein: CASSLGLESAYEQYF
clone size: few; D gene: TRBD1; J gene: TRBJ2-4; V gene: TRBV4-1; CDR3 DNA: TGCGCCAGCACCCCGGGACAGGGCTACGAGGCCAAAAACATTCAGTACTTC; CDR3 protein: CASTPGQGYEAKNIQYF
clone size: -; D gene: -; J gene: TRBJ1-4; V gene: TRBV29-1; CDR3 DNA: TGCAGCGCAACCCCGGACGGCGGAAATGAAAAACTGTTTTTT; CDR3 protein: CSATPDGGNEKLFF
clone size: -; D gene: -; J gene: TRBJ1-1; V gene: TRBV19; CDR3 DNA: TGTGCCAGTAGAAGAAGTTTGAACACTGAAGCTTTCTTT; CDR3 protein: CASRRSLNTEAFF
clone size: -; D gene: -; J gene: TRBJ2-7; V gene: TRBV4-3; CDR3 DNA: TGCGCCAGCAGCCAAGAGTGGGACACTAACAACTCCTACGAGCAGTACTTC; CDR3 protein: CASSQEWDTNNSYEQYF
clone size: -; D gene: TRBD1; J gene: TRBJ2-5; V gene: TRBV7-9; CDR3 DNA: TGTGCCAGCAGCTCCGGGACAGGGGCTTCAGAGACCCAGTACTTC; CDR3 protein: CASSSGTGASETQYF
clone size: -; D gene: TRBD2; J gene: TRBJ2-1; V gene: TRBV7-2; CDR3 DNA: TGTGCCAGCAGCCCCTGGGCTAGCGGGGGGCTCTACAATGAGCAGTTCTTC; CDR3 protein: CASSPWASGGLYNEQFF